This T cell receptor beta chain was recovered during a study of cytomegalovirus exposure and HLA in healthy donors. The study ran its PCR with 60 Vbeta and 13 Jbeta primers. Clones were sequenced by immunoSEQ multiplex PCR, and TCRdb holds only the in-frame ones, with some missing. The sample records 200,000 or so clones, approximately 82% being singletons. This receptor was obtained from a woman in her late teens or twenties in good health and CMV-seropositive. The sequenced sample consisted of PBMCs.

The CDR3 here is CASKSRETNEKLFF. DNA of the CDR3: TGTGCCAGTAAGTCCCGGGAGACTAATGAAAAACTGTTTTTT. This chain links TRBV19 with TRBJ1-4; D is undetermined. Germline CDR1 and CDR2: LNHDA and SQIVND (reference sequence). The CDR3 runs 14 residues. The V end was cut by 7 bases, the J end by 2 bases, with 11 bases between.